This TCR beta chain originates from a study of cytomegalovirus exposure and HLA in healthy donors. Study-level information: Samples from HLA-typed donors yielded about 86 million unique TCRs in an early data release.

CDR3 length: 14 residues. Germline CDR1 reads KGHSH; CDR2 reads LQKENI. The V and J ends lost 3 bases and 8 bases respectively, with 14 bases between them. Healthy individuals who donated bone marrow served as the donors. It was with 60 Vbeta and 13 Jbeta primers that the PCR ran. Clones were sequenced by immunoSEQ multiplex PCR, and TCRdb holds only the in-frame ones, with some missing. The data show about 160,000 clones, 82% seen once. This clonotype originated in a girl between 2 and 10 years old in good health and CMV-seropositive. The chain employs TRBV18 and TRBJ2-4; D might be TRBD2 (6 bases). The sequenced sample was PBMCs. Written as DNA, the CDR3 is TGTGCCAGCTCACCGTCGGCTAGCGTGGACATTCAGTACTTC. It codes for CASSPSASVDIQYF.